The 6 T cell receptor beta chains in this list originate from one sample, sequenced in a study of cytomegalovirus exposure and HLA in healthy donors. A multiplex PCR was run with 60 Vbeta primers and 13 Jbeta primers. Generated by immunoSEQ multiplex PCR, the TCRdb table keeps only in-frame clones and is missing some. The sample yields about 150,000 clones, roughly 77% seen once. The material sequenced was PBMCs. The receptors stem from a human donor in good health.

This clone was picked up a small number of times. V usage is TRBV2 and J usage is TRBJ2-7; possibly TRBD1 for D (6 bases). Germline values: CDR1 SNHLY, CDR2 FYNNEI. The CDR3 runs to 14 residues. V lost 4 bases to trimming and J lost 1 base, with 11 bases between them. CDR3 sequence reads: CASSGQAASYEQYF. The CDR3 DNA is TGTGCCAGCAGTGGACAGGCCGCATCCTACGAGCAGTACTTC.

The sample holds one count of this clone. The chain carries TRBV6-6 and TRBJ1-2; a weak D match, TRBD1 (5 bases). Germline V gene sequence: CDR1 MNHNY, CDR2 SVGAGI (reference sequence). V was trimmed by 0 bases and J by 8 bases, leaving 7 bases between them. This CDR3 has 12 residues. The CDR3 protein is CASSYSGGGYTF. The CDR3 region has the DNA TGTGCCAGCAGTTACTCGGGGGGGGGCTACACCTTC.

V and J are TRBV6-1 and TRBJ1-1; D uncertain. Germline V lookup: CDR1 MNHNS, CDR2 SASEGT. The CDR3 is 15 residues long. Trimming left V 2 bases short and J 2 bases short, with 12 bases between. CDR3 DNA: TGTGCCAGCAGTGAATTTTGGGGAGTTAACACTGAAGCTTTCTTT. Translation: CASSEFWGVNTEAFF.

The chain has TRBV6-1 and TRBJ2-6; a weak D match, TRBD1 (6 bases). Germline values: CDR1 MNHNS, CDR2 SASEGT. The length of the CDR3 is 15 residues. V was cut by 4 bases and J by 1 base, with 8 bases left in between. The CDR3 bases are TGTGCCAGCAGTGCACAGGGTTCTGGGGCCAACGTCCTGACTTTC. Its protein product is CASSAQGSGANVLTF.

Regarding this clone: Additional DNA sequences in this sample encode the identical CDR3. The CDR3 bases are TGTGCCAGCAGTTTATCCCCGGGGAACACTGAAGCTTTCTTT. Its protein product is CASSLSPGNTEAFF. The V and J genes are TRBV27 and TRBJ1-1; D is uncertain. Germline V gene sequence: CDR1 MNHEY, CDR2 SMNVEV (reference sequence). Trimming removed 0 bases from V and 1 base from J, with 6 bases in between. CDR3 length equals 14 residues.

V and J are TRBV19 and TRBJ1-5, with a tentative D call TRBD1 (5 bases). CDR3 length: 14 residues. V was cut by 3 bases and J by 0 bases, with 6 bases left in between. CDR1 is LNHDA and CDR2 is SQIVND in the germline V gene (reference sequence). The CDR3 sequence: CASSIQGSNQPQHF. DNA of the CDR3: TGTGCCAGTAGTATCCAGGGTAGCAATCAGCCCCAGCATTTT.